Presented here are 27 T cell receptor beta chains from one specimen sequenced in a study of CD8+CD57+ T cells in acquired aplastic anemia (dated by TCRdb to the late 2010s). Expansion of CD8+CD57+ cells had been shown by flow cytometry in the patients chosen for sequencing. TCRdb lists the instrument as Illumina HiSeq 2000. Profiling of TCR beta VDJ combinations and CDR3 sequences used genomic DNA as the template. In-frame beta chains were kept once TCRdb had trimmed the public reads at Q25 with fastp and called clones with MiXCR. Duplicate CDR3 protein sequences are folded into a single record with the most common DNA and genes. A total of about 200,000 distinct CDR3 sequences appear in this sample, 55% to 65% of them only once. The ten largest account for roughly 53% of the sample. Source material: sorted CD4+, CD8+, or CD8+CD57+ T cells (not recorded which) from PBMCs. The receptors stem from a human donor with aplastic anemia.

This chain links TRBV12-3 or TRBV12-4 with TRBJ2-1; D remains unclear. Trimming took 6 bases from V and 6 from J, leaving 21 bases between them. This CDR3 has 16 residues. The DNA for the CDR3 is TGTGCCAGCAGCGTCCCTTCTGAACGGCTGGCCAATGAGCAGTTCTTC. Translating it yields CASSVPSERLANEQFF.

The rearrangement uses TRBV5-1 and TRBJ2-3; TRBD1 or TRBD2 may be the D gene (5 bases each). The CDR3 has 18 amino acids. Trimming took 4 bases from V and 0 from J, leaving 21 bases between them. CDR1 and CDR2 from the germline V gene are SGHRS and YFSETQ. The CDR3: CASSSREGHPPSTDTQYF. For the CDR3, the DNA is TGCGCCAGCAGCAGTCGCGAGGGGCACCCCCCTAGCACAGATACGCAGTATTTT. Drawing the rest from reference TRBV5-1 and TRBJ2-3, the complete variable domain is KAGVTQTPRYLIKTRGQQVTLSCSPISGHRSVSWYQQTPGQGLQFLFEYFSETQRNKGNFPGRFSGRQFSNSRSEMNVSTLELGDSALYLCASSSREGHPPSTDTQYFGPGTRLTVL.

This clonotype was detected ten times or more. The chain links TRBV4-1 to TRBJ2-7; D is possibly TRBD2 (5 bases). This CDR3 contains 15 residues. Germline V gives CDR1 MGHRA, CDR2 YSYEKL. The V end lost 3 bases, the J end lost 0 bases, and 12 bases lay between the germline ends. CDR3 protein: CASSQSGVSSYEQYF. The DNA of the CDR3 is TGCGCCAGCAGCCAGTCCGGGGTCTCCTCCTACGAGCAGTACTTC.

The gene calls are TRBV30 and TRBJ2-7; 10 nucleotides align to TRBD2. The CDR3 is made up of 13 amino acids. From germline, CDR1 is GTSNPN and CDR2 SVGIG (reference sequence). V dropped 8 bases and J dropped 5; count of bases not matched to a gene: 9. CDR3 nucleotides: TGTGCCGGGACAGCGGGAGGGCCACACGAGCAGTACTTC. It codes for CAGTAGGPHEQYF.

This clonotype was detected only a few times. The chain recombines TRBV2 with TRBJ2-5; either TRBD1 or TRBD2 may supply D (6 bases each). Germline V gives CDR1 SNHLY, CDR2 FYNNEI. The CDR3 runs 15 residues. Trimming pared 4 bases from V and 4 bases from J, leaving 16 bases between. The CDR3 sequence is CASSAGAARVETQYF. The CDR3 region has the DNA TGTGCCAGCAGTGCGGGGGCAGCGAGGGTAGAGACCCAGTACTTC.

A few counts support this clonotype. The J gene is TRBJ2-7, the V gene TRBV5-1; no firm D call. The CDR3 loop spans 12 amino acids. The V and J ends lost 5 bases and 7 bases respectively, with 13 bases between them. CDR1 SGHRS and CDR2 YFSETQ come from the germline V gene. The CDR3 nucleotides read TGCGCCAGCAGTGTGGGGATGCGGGAGCAGTACTTC. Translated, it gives CASSVGMREQYF.

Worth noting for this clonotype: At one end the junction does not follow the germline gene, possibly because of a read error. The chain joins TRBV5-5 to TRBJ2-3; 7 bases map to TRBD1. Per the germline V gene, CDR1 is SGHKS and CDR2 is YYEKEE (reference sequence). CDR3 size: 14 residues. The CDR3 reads CASSVAGGVDTQYF. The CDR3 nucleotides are TGCGCCAGCAGCGTGGCAGGGGGTGTAGATACGCAGTATTTT.

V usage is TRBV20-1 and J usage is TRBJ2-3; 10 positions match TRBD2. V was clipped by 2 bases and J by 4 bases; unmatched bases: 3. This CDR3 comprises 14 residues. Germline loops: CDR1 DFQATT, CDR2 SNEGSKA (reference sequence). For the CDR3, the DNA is TGCAGTGCTAGATGGCTAGCGGGAGCAGATACGCAGTATTTT. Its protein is CSARWLAGADTQYF.

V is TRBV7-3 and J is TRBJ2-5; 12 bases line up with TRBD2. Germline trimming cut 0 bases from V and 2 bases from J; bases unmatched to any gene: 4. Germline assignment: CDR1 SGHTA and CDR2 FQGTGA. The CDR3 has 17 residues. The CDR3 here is CASSLTSTSGGQETQYF. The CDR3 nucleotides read TGTGCCAGCAGCTTAACGTCGACTAGCGGGGGACAAGAGACCCAGTACTTC.

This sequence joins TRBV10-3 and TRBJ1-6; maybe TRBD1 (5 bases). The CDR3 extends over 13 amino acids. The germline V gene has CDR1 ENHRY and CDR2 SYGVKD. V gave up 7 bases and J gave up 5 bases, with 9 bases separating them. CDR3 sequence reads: CAINGQDNSPLHF. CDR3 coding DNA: TGTGCCATCAATGGACAAGATAATTCACCCCTCCACTTT.

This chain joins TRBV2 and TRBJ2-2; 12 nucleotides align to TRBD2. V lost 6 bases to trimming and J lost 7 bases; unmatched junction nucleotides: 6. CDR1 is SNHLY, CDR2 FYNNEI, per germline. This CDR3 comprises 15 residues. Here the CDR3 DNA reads TGTGCCAGCAGGCGGACTAGCGGGGATTTCGGGGAGCTGTTTTTT. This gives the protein CASRRTSGDFGELFF.

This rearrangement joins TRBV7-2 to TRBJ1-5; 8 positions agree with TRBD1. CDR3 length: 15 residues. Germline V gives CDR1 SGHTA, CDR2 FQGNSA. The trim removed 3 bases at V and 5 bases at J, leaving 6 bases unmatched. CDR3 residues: CASSFDRQGYQPQHF. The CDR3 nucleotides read TGTGCCAGCAGCTTCGATCGACAGGGGTATCAGCCCCAGCATTTT.

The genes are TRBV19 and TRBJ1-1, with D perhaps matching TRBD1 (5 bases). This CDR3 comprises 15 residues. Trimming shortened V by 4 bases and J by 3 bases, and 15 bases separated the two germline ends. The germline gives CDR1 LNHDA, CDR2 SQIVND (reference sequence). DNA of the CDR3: TGTGCCAGTAGTACCGGGACGGCATCCGACACTGAAGCTTTCTTT. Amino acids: CASSTGTASDTEAFF.

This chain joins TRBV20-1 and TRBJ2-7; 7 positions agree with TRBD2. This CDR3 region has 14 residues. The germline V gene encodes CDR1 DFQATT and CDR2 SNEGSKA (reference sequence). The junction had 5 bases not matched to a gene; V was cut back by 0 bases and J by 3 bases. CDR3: CSARDRAGHYEQYF. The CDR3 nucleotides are TGCAGTGCTAGAGACCGAGCGGGGCACTACGAGCAGTACTTC.

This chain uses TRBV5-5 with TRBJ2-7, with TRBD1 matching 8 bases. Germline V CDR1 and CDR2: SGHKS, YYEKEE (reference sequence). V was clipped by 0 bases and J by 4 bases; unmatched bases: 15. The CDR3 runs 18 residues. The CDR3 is CASSLEDDRGFLTYEQYF. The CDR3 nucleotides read TGTGCCAGCAGCTTGGAGGACGACAGGGGCTTTTTAACTTACGAGCAGTACTTC.

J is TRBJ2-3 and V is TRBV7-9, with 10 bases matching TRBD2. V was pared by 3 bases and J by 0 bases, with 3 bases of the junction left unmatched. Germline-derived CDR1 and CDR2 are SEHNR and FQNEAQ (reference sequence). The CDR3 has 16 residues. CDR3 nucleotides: TGTGCCAGCAGCTTGCAGCGGGGGGGGAGCACAGATACGCAGTATTTT. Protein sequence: CASSLQRGGSTDTQYF.

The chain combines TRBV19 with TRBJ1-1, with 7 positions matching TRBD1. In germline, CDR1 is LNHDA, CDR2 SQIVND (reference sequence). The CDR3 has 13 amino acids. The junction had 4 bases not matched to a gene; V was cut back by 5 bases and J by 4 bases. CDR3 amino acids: CASSLRDSTEAFF. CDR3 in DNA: TGTGCCAGTAGTTTACGGGACAGCACTGAAGCTTTCTTT.

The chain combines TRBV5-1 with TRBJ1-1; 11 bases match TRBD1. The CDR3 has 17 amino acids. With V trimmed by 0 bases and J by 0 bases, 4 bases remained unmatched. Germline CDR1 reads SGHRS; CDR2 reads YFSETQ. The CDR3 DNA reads TGCGCCAGCAGCTTGGCCGGGACAGGGGGTATGAACACTGAAGCTTTCTTT. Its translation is CASSLAGTGGMNTEAFF.

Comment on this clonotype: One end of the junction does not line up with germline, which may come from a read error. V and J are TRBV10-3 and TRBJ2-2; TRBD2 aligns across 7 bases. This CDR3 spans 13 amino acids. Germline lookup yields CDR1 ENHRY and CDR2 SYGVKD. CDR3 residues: CAIRRLASGGLFF. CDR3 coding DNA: TGTGCCATCAGGAGACTAGCATCCGGGGGGCTGTTTTTT.

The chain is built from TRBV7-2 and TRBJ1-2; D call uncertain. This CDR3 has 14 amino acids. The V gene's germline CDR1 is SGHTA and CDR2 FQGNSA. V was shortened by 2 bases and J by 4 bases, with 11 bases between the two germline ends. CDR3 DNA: TGTGCCAGCAGCTTAACCTCCAGTGGCTATGGCTACACCTTC. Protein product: CASSLTSSGYGYTF.

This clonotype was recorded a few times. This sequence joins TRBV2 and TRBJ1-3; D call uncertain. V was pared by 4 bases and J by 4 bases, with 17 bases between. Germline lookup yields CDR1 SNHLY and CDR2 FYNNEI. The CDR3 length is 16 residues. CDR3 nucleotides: TGTGCCAGCAGTGGCCCCGGGGATGAGTACGGAAACACCATATATTTT. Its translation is CASSGPGDEYGNTIYF.

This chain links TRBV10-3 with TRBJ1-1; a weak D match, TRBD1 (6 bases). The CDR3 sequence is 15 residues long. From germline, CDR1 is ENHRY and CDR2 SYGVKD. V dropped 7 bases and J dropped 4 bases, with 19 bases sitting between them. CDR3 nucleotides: TGTGCCATCACCCCAGGGGTGTCTGTTGGCACTGAAGCTTTCTTT. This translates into CAITPGVSVGTEAFF.

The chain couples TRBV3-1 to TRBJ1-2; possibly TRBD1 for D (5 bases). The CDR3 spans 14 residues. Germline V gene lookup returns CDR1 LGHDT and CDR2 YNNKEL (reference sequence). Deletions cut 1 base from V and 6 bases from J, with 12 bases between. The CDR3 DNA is TGTGCCAGCAGCCAAGTCCCAGGGCGTCATGGCTACACCTTC. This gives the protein CASSQVPGRHGYTF.

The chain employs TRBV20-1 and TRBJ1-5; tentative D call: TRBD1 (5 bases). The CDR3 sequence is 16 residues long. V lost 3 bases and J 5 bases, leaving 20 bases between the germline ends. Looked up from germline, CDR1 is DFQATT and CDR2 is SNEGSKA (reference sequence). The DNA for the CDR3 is TGCAGTGCTAGCCGGTCGGGAGGGGCGGAAGATCAGCCCCAGCATTTT. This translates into CSASRSGGAEDQPQHF.

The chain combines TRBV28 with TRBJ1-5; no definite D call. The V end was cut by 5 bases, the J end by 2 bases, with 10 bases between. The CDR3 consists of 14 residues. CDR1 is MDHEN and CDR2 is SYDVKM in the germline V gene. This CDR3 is CASSTTLGNQPQHF. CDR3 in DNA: TGTGCCAGCAGTACGACCCTTGGCAATCAGCCCCAGCATTTT.

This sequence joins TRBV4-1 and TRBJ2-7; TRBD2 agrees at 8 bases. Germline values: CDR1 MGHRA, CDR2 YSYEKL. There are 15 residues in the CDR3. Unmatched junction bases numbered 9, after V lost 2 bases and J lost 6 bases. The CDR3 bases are TGCGCCAGCAGCCAAACGGGAGGGGCAGGTGGCGAGCAGTACTTC. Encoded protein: CASSQTGGAGGEQYF.

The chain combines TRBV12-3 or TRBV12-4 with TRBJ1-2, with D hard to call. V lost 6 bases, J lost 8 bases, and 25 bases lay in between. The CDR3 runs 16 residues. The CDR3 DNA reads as TGTGCCAGCAGCCAAGTTGCGATCGCGAATAGGATGGGCTACACCTTC. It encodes CASSQVAIANRMGYTF.